These T cell receptor beta chains were read from a single sample in a study of shared clonotypes between healthy human individuals. Sequencing was performed with immunoSEQ multiplex PCR; in TCRdb, only in-frame clones are kept and a portion is missing. The data show around 510,000 clones, with roughly 95% seen just once and about 0.06% held by the top ten. Sequenced sample: naive CD4+ T cells sorted from blood. The source of these receptors is a woman in her twenties or thirties in good health. Each CDR3 is given with its conserved first and last residue. The D gene is left open where the match is weak. The listing skips clone size in some rows; elsewhere it reads once, few, many or a size class.

J gene | D gene | V gene | clone size | CDR3 protein | CDR3 DNA
TRBJ2-2 | - | TRBV15 | - | CATRPGVSGELFF | TGTGCCACCAGGCCAGGGGTATCCGGGGAGCTGTTTTTT
TRBJ2-1 | TRBD1 | TRBV19 | - | CASSLGQGSEQFF | TGTGCCAGTAGCCTAGGACAGGGCAGTGAGCAGTTCTTC
TRBJ1-4 | - | TRBV15 | - | CATSRELTVANEKLFF | TGTGCCACCAGCAGAGAGTTGACAGTAGCTAATGAAAAACTGTTTTTT
TRBJ2-7 | - | TRBV18 | once | CASSPQGSSYEQYF | TGTGCCAGCTCACCACAGGGCTCATCGTACGAGCAGTACTTC
TRBJ2-2 | - | TRBV28 | - | CASISQGVGTGELFF | TGTGCCAGCATTTCCCAGGGCGTCGGCACCGGGGAGCTGTTTTTT
TRBJ1-2 | - | TRBV28 | - | CASSAPGPLANYGYTF | TGTGCCAGCAGTGCCCCGGGCCCCCTGGCCAACTATGGCTACACCTTC
TRBJ2-7 | - | TRBV25-1 | - | CASIGTGSSYEQYF | TGTGCCAGCATCGGGACGGGCAGCTCCTACGAGCAGTACTTC
TRBJ2-7 | TRBD2 | TRBV7-9 | - | CASSPGTSGRDYEQYF | TGTGCCAGCAGCCCGGGGACTAGCGGGAGAGATTACGAGCAGTACTTC
TRBJ2-1 | - | TRBV15 | - | CATSRDEGNEQFF | TGTGCCACCAGCAGAGATGAGGGGAATGAGCAGTTCTTC
TRBJ2-6 | - | TRBV7-9 | - | CASIQAKAGANVLTF | TGTGCCAGCATACAAGCGAAGGCTGGGGCCAACGTCCTGACTTTC
TRBJ2-7 | - | TRBV4-1 | few | CASSQVPYEQYF | TGCGCCAGCAGCCAAGTGCCCTACGAGCAGTACTTC
TRBJ2-3 | TRBD2 | TRBV25-1 | - | CASMSGRALADTQYF | TGTGCCAGCATGAGCGGGAGGGCCCTCGCAGATACGCAGTATTTT
TRBJ2-7 | TRBD2 | TRBV10-3 | - | CAISEFGLAGTYEQYF | TGTGCCATCAGTGAGTTCGGGCTAGCGGGAACCTACGAGCAGTACTTC
TRBJ1-1 | - | TRBV27 | - | CASSFDGKGNTEAFF | TGTGCCAGCAGTTTCGATGGTAAAGGGAACACTGAAGCTTTCTTT
TRBJ2-7 | TRBD2 | TRBV2 | - | CASSGRARYEQYF | TGTGCCAGTAGCGGGAGGGCCAGGTACGAGCAGTACTTC
TRBJ2-5 | TRBD2 | TRBV11-2 | - | CASSTPGGYSYQETQYF | TGTGCCAGCAGCACACCGGGAGGGTACTCGTACCAAGAGACCCAGTACTTC
TRBJ2-4 | - | TRBV5-1 | once | CASSLEVKPVIQYF | TGCGCCAGCAGCTTGGAAGTCAAACCTGTCATTCAGTACTTC
TRBJ2-3 | TRBD1 | TRBV5-1 | - | CASSPRTGTDTQYF | TGCGCCAGCAGCCCCCGGACAGGGACAGATACGCAGTATTTT
TRBJ2-7 | - | TRBV2 | - | CASSGTGAYEQYF | TGTGCCAGCAGTGGGACCGGGGCTTACGAGCAGTACTTC
TRBJ2-7 | - | TRBV19 | - | CASSGPGNPYEQYF | TGTGCCAGTAGTGGGCCAGGGAATCCCTACGAGCAGTACTTC
TRBJ1-1 | - | TRBV28 | - | CASSSVGNGAFF | TGTGCCAGCAGTTCAGTGGGTAACGGAGCTTTCTTT
TRBJ2-5 | TRBD2 | TRBV9 | - | CASKISGSPGETQYF | TGTGCCAGCAAGATTAGCGGGTCCCCTGGAGAGACCCAGTACTTC
TRBJ2-1 | TRBD1 | TRBV6-5 | - | CASSWDREGGNEQFF | TGTGCCAGCAGTTGGGACAGGGAAGGAGGCAATGAGCAGTTCTTC
TRBJ2-2 | - | TRBV7-3 | - | CASRPLGASGELFF | TGTGCCAGCAGGCCTTTGGGGGCTTCCGGGGAGCTGTTTTTT
TRBJ1-5 | TRBD1 | TRBV28 | - | CASSIPRGTGNQPQHF | TGTGCCAGCAGCATCCCCCGGGGGACAGGAAATCAGCCCCAGCATTTT
TRBJ1-3 | TRBD1 | TRBV6-1 | - | CASSEWGQGSYSGNTIYF | TGTGCCAGCAGTGAATGGGGACAGGGGTCTTACTCTGGAAACACCATATATTTT
TRBJ2-5 | - | TRBV2 | - | CASTQPTPQETQYF | TGTGCCAGCACTCAGCCGACGCCTCAAGAGACCCAGTACTTC
TRBJ1-2 | - | TRBV6-5 | - | CASSYLGGYGYTF | TGTGCCAGCAGTTACCTAGGGGGCTATGGCTACACCTTC
TRBJ2-7 | TRBD1 | TRBV5-4 | - | CASSPIDRGYEQYF | TGTGCCAGCAGCCCCATAGACAGGGGTTACGAGCAGTACTTC
TRBJ2-7 | - | TRBV9 | - | CASSGGESSYEQYF | TGTGCCAGCAGCGGGGGAGAAAGCTCCTACGAGCAGTACTTC
TRBJ2-2 | - | TRBV19 | - | CASSILGGPKNTGELFF | TGTGCCAGTAGTATCTTGGGGGGCCCGAAAAACACCGGGGAGCTGTTTTTT
TRBJ1-2 | TRBD1 | TRBV5-8 | - | CASSPRTGGDYGYTF | TGTGCCAGCAGCCCAAGGACAGGGGGAGACTATGGCTACACCTTC
TRBJ2-7 | TRBD1 | TRBV11-2 | - | CASSSLGQGSYEQYF | TGTGCCAGCAGTTCCTTGGGACAGGGGTCCTACGAGCAGTACTTC
TRBJ2-6 | - | TRBV28 | - | CASRERDWKFSGANVLTF | TGTGCCAGCAGAGAACGGGACTGGAAATTCTCTGGGGCCAACGTCCTGACTTTC
TRBJ2-3 | - | TRBV5-4 | once | CASSLGGVTADTQYF | TGTGCCAGCAGCTTGGGGGGGGTAACAGCAGATACGCAGTATTTT
TRBJ2-7 | - | TRBV19 | - | CASGVREGYEQYF | TGTGCCAGTGGCGTAAGGGAAGGTTACGAGCAGTACTTC
TRBJ2-1 | TRBD2 | TRBV10-1 | - | CASSALASGSKGNEQFF | TGCGCCAGCAGTGCTCTGGCTAGCGGAAGCAAGGGCAATGAGCAGTTCTTC
TRBJ2-7 | TRBD1 | TRBV30 | - | CAWSVPIRDRGLYEQYF | TGTGCCTGGAGTGTACCGATCCGGGACAGAGGGCTCTACGAGCAGTACTTC
TRBJ2-1 | TRBD1 | TRBV13 | - | CASSRDRSSYNEQFF | TGTGCCAGCAGCCGGGACAGGAGCTCCTACAATGAGCAGTTCTTC
TRBJ2-7 | - | TRBV6-5 | - | CASSYSGPPNDEQYF | TGTGCCAGCAGTTACTCGGGACCTCCAAACGACGAGCAGTACTTC
TRBJ2-1 | - | TRBV7-2 | - | CASSSRAVRSYNEQFF | TGTGCCAGCAGCTCAAGAGCGGTGCGCTCCTACAATGAGCAGTTCTTC
TRBJ1-3 | - | TRBV5-1 | - | CASSSTVPGDYSGNTIYF | TGCGCCAGCAGCTCAACTGTACCAGGGGATTACTCTGGAAACACCATATATTTT
TRBJ1-1 | - | TRBV6-1 | - | CASSESLLLKKAFF | TGTGCCAGCAGTGAATCCTTACTTTTGAAAAAAGCTTTCTTT
TRBJ1-1 | - | TRBV28 | - | CASSPTGKAEAFF | TGTGCCAGCAGCCCTACAGGGAAGGCTGAAGCTTTCTTT
TRBJ1-1 | - | TRBV6-5 | - | CASTRFTEAFF | TGTGCCAGCACGAGATTCACTGAAGCTTTCTTT
TRBJ1-2 | TRBD1 | TRBV28 | - | CASSQPTGADGYTF | TGTGCCAGCAGTCAACCGACAGGGGCGGATGGCTACACCTTC
TRBJ2-1 | TRBD2 | TRBV10-3 | - | CAINQRGGPNEQFF | TGTGCCATCAATCAGCGGGGGGGCCCCAATGAGCAGTTCTTC